Each of the 10 T cell receptor beta chains below was sequenced from the same sample in a study of blood T cells in healthy people across ages. Alongside a J-beta primer mix, a sample-barcoded 5' primer served in a second PCR lasting about 7 to 12 cycles. MiXCR, applied by TCRdb to the 5' RACE reads, yields one record per CDR3 protein. The sample has just under 550,000 distinct CDR3 sequences, around 24% seen once. The data were also submitted as part of a second study, on T cells of mothers and their children.

Sequencing input: blood. The receptors stem from a boy between 5 and 17 years old in good health.

This clonotype was observed a few times. The chain uses TRBV11-2 and TRBJ1-6; maybe TRBD1 (5 bases). This CDR3 spans 15 amino acids. From germline, CDR1 is SGHAT and CDR2 FQNNGV. V was clipped by 0 bases and J by 9 bases, with 12 bases between them. CDR3 protein: CASSLDGGGSSPLHF. The CDR3 DNA reads as TGTGCCAGCAGCTTAGATGGGGGGGGTAGTTCACCCCTCCACTTT.

This clonotype was detected only once. The chain recombines TRBV15 with TRBJ2-1; 8 positions match TRBD1. Per germline, CDR1 LNHNV and CDR2 YYDKDF (reference sequence). The junction had 8 bases not matched to a gene; V was cut back by 3 bases and J by 7 bases. The CDR3 sequence is 15 residues long. Written as DNA, the CDR3 is TGTGCCACCAGCAGTCCGGGACAGGATTTAAATGAGCAGTTCTTC. Translation gives CATSSPGQDLNEQFF.

This clonotype was observed a few times. CDR3: CSAAGSSYEQYF. The CDR3 DNA reads as TGCAGCGCTGCTGGGTCCTCCTACGAGCAGTACTTC. The chain is built from TRBV29-1 and TRBJ2-7; D gene unclear. V lost 7 bases, J lost 0 bases, and 10 bases lay in between. CDR3 size: 12 residues. CDR1 SQVTM and CDR2 ANQGSEA come from the germline V gene.

The chain is built from TRBV10-2 and TRBJ1-1; no clear D. CDR3 length equals 13 residues. The germline CDR1 and CDR2 sequences are WSHSY and SAAADI. V lost 7 bases and J 0 bases, leaving 9 bases between the germline ends. The CDR3 region has the DNA TGCGCCAGCATGGCAGCCTTGAACACTGAAGCTTTCTTT. As protein: CASMAALNTEAFF.

V usage is TRBV4-3 and J usage is TRBJ2-7; D is perhaps TRBD2 (7 bases). The CDR3 runs to 15 residues. Germline CDR1 and CDR2: LGHNA and YSLEER. DNA for the CDR3: TGCGCTTGTACGGGGGGCCCGGGGGTTCCCTACGAGCAGTACTTC. As protein: CACTGGPGVPYEQYF.

This clonotype was counted only a few times. The gene calls are TRBV27 and TRBJ1-5; D perhaps matches TRBD1 (5 bases). The V end was cut by 2 bases, the J end by 5 bases, with 10 bases between. The CDR3 covers 14 residues. CDR1 and CDR2 from the germline V gene are MNHEY and SMNVEV (reference sequence). The CDR3 bases are TGTGCCAGCAGTTTACAGGGATTTGATCAGCCCCAGCATTTT. As protein: CASSLQGFDQPQHF.

This clonotype was recorded many times. The chain has TRBV18 and TRBJ2-7, with 9 nucleotides matching TRBD1. Germline loops: CDR1 KGHSH, CDR2 LQKENI. Trimming took 5 bases from V and 3 from J; bases not matched to a gene: 8. The CDR3 contains 15 residues. CDR3 amino acids: CASSVTRDRDYEQYF. The CDR3 DNA follows: TGTGCCAGCTCAGTAACCCGGGACAGGGACTACGAGCAGTACTTC.

The rearrangement joins TRBV6-6 to TRBJ1-2, with D unclear. Germline CDR1 MNHNY, CDR2 SVGAGI (reference sequence). The ends were cut back, 6 bases at V and 4 bases at J, with 15 bases in the middle. This CDR3 is built from 14 residues. CDR3 coding DNA: TGTGCCAGCAGGTACCCTAAGGACCTCTATGGCTACACCTTC. Translating it yields CASRYPKDLYGYTF.

This clonotype was picked up a small number of times. The chain recombines TRBV5-5 with TRBJ2-3, with TRBD2 identical over 7 bases. The junction had 5 bases not matched to a gene; V was cut back by 2 bases and J by 2 bases. Germline CDR1 SGHKS, CDR2 YYEKEE (reference sequence). The CDR3 totals 15 residues. The CDR3 DNA is TGTGCCAGCAGCTTACCGGCGGGAGTCACAGATACGCAGTATTTT. Residues: CASSLPAGVTDTQYF.

The chain combines TRBV7-9 with TRBJ1-4, with D possibly TRBD1 on 5 matching bases. The CDR3 is 15 amino acids. V lost 1 base and J lost 8, with 14 bases in between. CDR1 and CDR2 from the germline V gene are SEHNR and FQNEAQ (reference sequence). The DNA for the CDR3 is TGTGCCAGCAGCTTAGGTCCTGGGACGAGCGAAAAACTGTTTTTT. It encodes CASSLGPGTSEKLFF.